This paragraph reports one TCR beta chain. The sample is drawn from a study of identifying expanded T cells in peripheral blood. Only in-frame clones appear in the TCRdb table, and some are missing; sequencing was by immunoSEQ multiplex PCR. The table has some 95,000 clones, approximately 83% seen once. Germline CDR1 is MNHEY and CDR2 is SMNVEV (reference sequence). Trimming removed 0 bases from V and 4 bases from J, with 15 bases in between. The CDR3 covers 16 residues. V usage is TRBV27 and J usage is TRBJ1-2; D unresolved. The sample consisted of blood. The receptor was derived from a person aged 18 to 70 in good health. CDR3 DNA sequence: TGTGCCAGCAGTTTATCTTCGTTCGCGTCATCCTATGGCTACACCTTC. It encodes CASSLSSFASSYGYTF.